This T cell receptor (beta chain) was retrieved from a study of shared clonotypes between healthy human individuals. Across the whole study: The people who gave samples were a couple of women and three men aged 18 to 49.

The CDR3 totals 15 residues. Unmatched junction bases numbered 5, after V lost 3 bases and J lost 3 bases. From germline, CDR1 is SGHDN and CDR2 FVKESK. Within Nashville, Tennessee resided all donors, each a Caucasian adult. Evenly divided among several immunoSEQ plates was the genomic DNA of each subset. Using approximately 200 ng DNA, 25,000 to 35,000 T cell genomes, the sorted-subset replicate PCRs were run. The repertoire was sequenced with immunoSEQ multiplex PCR; TCRdb's copy has only in-frame clones and lacks some. In the table there are approximately 87,000 clones, about 63% of which are singletons. In this sample, this clone turned up a few times.

The rearrangement joins TRBV14 to TRBJ2-7, with 10 bases fitting TRBD2. The sequenced sample was memory CD8+ T cells sorted from blood. Subset: CD45RO+ cells pooled with CCR7-negative TemRA cells. This TCR derives from a young man in good health. The chain's CDR3 is CASSHGSGRFYEQYF. CDR3 DNA sequence: TGTGCCAGCAGCCATGGTAGCGGGAGGTTCTACGAGCAGTACTTC.